This entry concerns a single TCR beta chain. Its matching antigen is unknown. PCR involved 60 Vbeta and 13 Jbeta primers. Assay: immunoSEQ multiplex PCR; the TCRdb copy retains only in-frame clones and omits some. The sample has about 160,000 clones, 65% to 85% seen once. The germline CDR1 and CDR2 sequences are SGHVS and FQNEAQ. Between the trimmed V and J ends, which lost 6 bases and 3 bases, there was a span of 11 bases. This CDR3 has 13 amino acids. These data belong to a study of cytomegalovirus exposure and HLA in healthy donors. Study summary: Among several hundred genotyped donors, about 83% fell in the Caucasian-associated ancestry cluster.

Study conclusions and caveats: Most subjects had HLA-A and HLA-B alleles reportedly predicted accurately by TCR beta sequences. Cytomegalovirus status, reportedly, was diagnosed with high specificity and sensitivity by the classifier. Previously analyzed data showed that most TCR beta V segments were productive at a frequency of about 87% or about 30%.

Sequencing used PBMCs. This sequence was found in a woman aged 18-29 years in good health and CMV-seronegative. V and J are TRBV7-8 and TRBJ1-2; possible D gene TRBD1, 6 bases. The CDR3: CASSLNRDYGYTF. Written as DNA, the CDR3 is TGTGCCAGCAGTTTGAACAGGGACTATGGCTACACCTTC.